A single sample is the source of the 18 T cell receptor beta chains below, sequenced in a study of T cell responses to AZD1222 COVID-19 vaccine. Profiling relied on immunoSEQ multiplex PCR, and the TCRdb table lists in-frame clones only, not all of them. The table lists about 85,000 clones, roughly nine tenths of them singletons. This specimen consisted of peripheral blood, obtained on day 0 of AZD1222 vaccination. The receptors were gathered from an adult in good health.

The chain joins TRBV3-1 (or the pseudogene TRBV3-2) to TRBJ1-2; 8 bases line up with TRBD1. This CDR3 has 14 residues. Trimming took 2 bases from V and 6 from J; bases not matched to a gene: 5. Germline-derived CDR1 and CDR2 are LGHDT and YNNKEL (reference sequence). DNA for the CDR3: TGTGCCAGCAGCCAACAGGGGGCGCGGAATGGCTACACCTTC. The encoded protein is CASSQQGARNGYTF.

The count of this clone is one. This chain's CDR3 is CASSLGGVGARHGYTF. In DNA, the CDR3 is TGTGCCAGCAGTTTAGGGGGTGTAGGGGCACGGCATGGCTACACCTTC. The genes are TRBV27 and TRBJ1-2; the D gene is possibly TRBD1 (5 bases). Trimming cost V 2 bases and J 6 bases, with 19 bases left between them. Germline CDR1 is MNHEY and CDR2 is SMNVEV (reference sequence). The CDR3 runs to 16 residues.

The gene calls are TRBV28 and TRBJ1-3; weak D call: TRBD1 (6 bases). The CDR3 consists of 12 residues. CDR1 and CDR2 from the germline V gene are MDHEN and SYDVKM. The V gene lost 7 bases and the J gene lost 3 bases, with 7 bases spanning the gap. The CDR3, as DNA: TGTGCCAGCAAGGGGGTTGGAAACACCATATATTTT. Protein: CASKGVGNTIYF.

Concerning this clone itself: Relative to the germline gene, one junction end is altered; a read error may explain this. The chain recombines TRBV6-5 with TRBJ1-4; a weak D match, TRBD1 (6 bases). Germline CDR1 and CDR2: MNHEY and SVGAGI. The CDR3 is 15 residues long. This CDR3 is CASSYEGTTYEKLFF. CDR3 bases: TGTGCCAGCAGTTACGAGGGGACAACTTATGAAAAACTGTTTTTT.

This CDR3 is CASNDKSSGANVLTF. CDR3 coding DNA: TGTGCCAGCAACGACAAGAGCTCTGGGGCCAACGTCCTGACTTTC. The rearrangement uses TRBV3-1 (or the pseudogene TRBV3-2) and TRBJ2-6; D uncertain. The CDR3 spans 15 residues. Deletions cut 7 bases from V and 0 bases from J, with 10 bases between. Germline-derived CDR1 and CDR2 are LGHDT and YNNKEL (reference sequence).

This chain connects TRBV5-1 to TRBJ1-6, with a possible D match to TRBD1 (5 bases). V was cut by 3 bases and J by 7 bases, with 14 bases left in between. This CDR3 is 15 amino acids long. In germline, CDR1 is SGHRS, CDR2 YFSETQ. The DNA for the CDR3 is TGCGCCAGCAGCTATCAGGGCAGGTCGAATTCACCCCTCCACTTT. Amino acid sequence: CASSYQGRSNSPLHF. Full variable domain (rest looked up from reference TRBV5-1 and TRBJ1-6): KAGVTQTPRYLIKTRGQQVTLSCSPISGHRSVSWYQQTPGQGLQFLFEYFSETQRNKGNFPGRFSGRQFSNSRSEMNVSTLELGDSALYLCASSYQGRSNSPLHFGNGTRLTVT.

This chain links TRBV4-3 with TRBJ1-5, with TRBD1 as a possible D gene (6 bases). This CDR3 has 15 amino acids. The germline V and J ends were trimmed by 0 bases and 6 bases, with 12 bases remaining between them. Per germline, CDR1 LGHNA and CDR2 YSLEER. The CDR3 bases are TGCGCCAGCAGCCAAGATTTAAGGGGGATTCAGCCCCAGCATTTT. It translates to CASSQDLRGIQPQHF.

For this clone: A junction boundary mismatches the germline segment, possibly from a read error. The V call is TRBV5-1, the J call TRBJ1-1; 10 positions agree with TRBD1. In germline, CDR1 is SGHRS, CDR2 YFSETQ. The CDR3 is 17 residues long. CDR3 sequence: CASSLGVMGQGNSEAFF. CDR3 DNA sequence: TGCGCCAGCAGCTTAGGGGTTATGGGACAGGGGAACTCTGAAGCTTTCTTT. Looking up the rest from reference TRBV5-1 and TRBJ1-1 gives the full variable domain: KAGVTQTPRYLIKTRGQQVTLSCSPISGHRSVSWYQQTPGQGLQFLFEYFSETQRNKGNFPGRFSGRQFSNSRSEMNVSTLELGDSALYLCASSLGVMGQGNSEAFFGQGTRLTVV.

The rearrangement uses TRBV19 and TRBJ1-5, with D uncertain. The V gene lost 4 bases and the J gene lost 5 bases, with 9 bases spanning the gap. CDR3 length: 13 amino acids. Germline loops: CDR1 LNHDA, CDR2 SQIVND (reference sequence). This CDR3 reads CASSKGRDQPQHF. The CDR3 nucleotides read TGTGCCAGTAGTAAAGGTAGGGATCAGCCCCAGCATTTT. Complete variable domain (other parts from reference TRBV19 and TRBJ1-5): DGGITQSPKYLFRKEGQNVTLSCEQNLNHDAMYWYRQDPGQGLRLIYYSQIVNDFQKGDIAEGYSVSREKKESFPLTVTSAQKNPTAFYLCASSKGRDQPQHFGDGTRLSIL.

The V gene is TRBV18, the J gene TRBJ2-2; TRBD1 aligns across 7 bases. The CDR3 is made up of 12 amino acids. Germline V gene sequence: CDR1 KGHSH, CDR2 LQKENI. V lost 5 bases, J lost 16 bases, and 10 bases stayed unmatched. The DNA for the CDR3 is TGTGCCAGCTCAGATTTCGACAGGGATCCGTTTTTT. This sequence encodes CASSDFDRDPFF. Looking up the rest from reference TRBV18 and TRBJ2-2 gives the full variable domain: NAGVMQNPRHLVRRRGQEARLRCSPMKGHSHVYWYRQLPEEGLKFMVYLQKENIIDESGMPKERFSAEFPKEGPSILRIQQVVRGDSAAYFCASSDFDRDPFFGEGSRLTVL.

The J gene is TRBJ1-1, the V gene TRBV7-9; 10 bases are shared with TRBD1. Trimming took 3 bases from V and 4 from J; bases not matched to a gene: 5. This CDR3 has 15 amino acids. Germline V gene data show CDR1 as SEHNR and CDR2 as FQNEAQ (reference sequence). This CDR3 is CASSFRTGGSTEAFF. CDR3 bases: TGTGCCAGCAGCTTTAGGACAGGGGGGAGCACTGAAGCTTTCTTT.

This chain links TRBV3-1 (or the pseudogene TRBV3-2) with TRBJ1-2; D ambiguous. This CDR3 spans 13 amino acids. Germline lookup yields CDR1 LGHDT and CDR2 YNNKEL (reference sequence). Trimming cost V 3 bases and J 4 bases, with 9 bases left between them. The CDR3 DNA sequence: TGTGCCAGCAGCCACAGGACGTCCTATGGCTACACCTTC. The encoded protein is CASSHRTSYGYTF.

This clone showed up just a few times. In DNA form, the CDR3 reads TGTGCCAGCAGCTTACAACCGCTCGGGACTAGCGGGAGTTATGAGCAGTTCTTC. This gives the protein CASSLQPLGTSGSYEQFF. The chain recombines TRBV7-2 with TRBJ2-1; 14 bases match TRBD2. The trim removed 2 bases at V and 8 bases at J, leaving 11 bases unmatched. Germline lookup yields CDR1 SGHTA and CDR2 FQGNSA. This CDR3 has 18 residues.

The genes are TRBV5-1 and TRBJ2-2, with a possible D match to TRBD2 (5 bases). The CDR3 is made up of 16 amino acids. The germline V and J ends were trimmed by 2 bases and 3 bases, with 14 bases remaining between them. Per the germline V gene, CDR1 is SGHRS and CDR2 is YFSETQ. The CDR3 reads CASSFPPLGDTGELFF. As DNA, the CDR3 is TGCGCCAGCAGCTTTCCCCCGCTCGGGGACACCGGGGAGCTGTTTTTT.

V is TRBV6-5 and J is TRBJ1-1, with a weak D call TRBD1 (5 bases). Germline lookup yields CDR1 MNHEY and CDR2 SVGAGI. Deletions cut 2 bases from V and 9 bases from J, with 10 bases between. This CDR3 is 12 amino acids long. The CDR3 bases are TGTGCCAGCAGTTACGAGGGACGTCAAGCTTTCTTT. Amino acids: CASSYEGRQAFF.

The V gene is TRBV5-4, the J gene TRBJ1-1; D gene uncertain. The CDR3 totals 15 residues. V lost 4 bases to trimming and J lost 6 bases, with 19 bases between them. Per germline, CDR1 SGHNT and CDR2 YYREEE (reference sequence). The DNA for the CDR3 is TGTGCCAGCAGCCTGGAGGCGGCCCCCGGGGCTGAAGCTTTCTTT. It translates to CASSLEAAPGAEAFF.

V and J are TRBV4-1 and TRBJ1-5; a possible D gene is TRBD1 (6 bases). The V and J ends lost 4 bases and 4 bases respectively, with 14 bases between them. CDR1 and CDR2 from the germline V gene are MGHRA and YSYEKL. The CDR3 loop spans 15 amino acids. This CDR3 is CASSPRDTENQPQHF. The CDR3 region has the DNA TGCGCCAGCAGCCCCCGGGACACCGAGAATCAGCCCCAGCATTTT.

The chain recombines TRBV18 with TRBJ2-1, with D uncertain. CDR3 length: 12 amino acids. With 2 bases removed from V and 10 bases from J, the gap between germline ends came to 9 bases. CDR1 is KGHSH, CDR2 LQKENI, per germline. DNA for the CDR3: TGTGCCAGCTCACCAGATTCGACAGAGCAGTTCTTC. This gives the protein CASSPDSTEQFF.